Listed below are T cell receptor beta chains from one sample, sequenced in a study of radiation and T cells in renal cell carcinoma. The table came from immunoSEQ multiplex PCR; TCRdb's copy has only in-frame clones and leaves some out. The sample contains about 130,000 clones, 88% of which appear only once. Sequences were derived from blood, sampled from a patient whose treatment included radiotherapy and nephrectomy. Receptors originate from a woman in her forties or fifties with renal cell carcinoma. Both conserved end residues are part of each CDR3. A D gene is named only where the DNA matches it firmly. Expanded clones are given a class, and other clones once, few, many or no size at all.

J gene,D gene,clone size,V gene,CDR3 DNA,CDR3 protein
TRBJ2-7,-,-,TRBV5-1,TGCGCCAGCAGCGATGGCAGGGGTCTCAACTTC,CASSDGRGLNF
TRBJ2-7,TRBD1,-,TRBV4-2,TGTGCCAGCAGCCCGACAGGGCGGAGGTCCTACGAGCAGTACTTC,CASSPTGRRSYEQYF
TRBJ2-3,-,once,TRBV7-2,TGTGCCAGCAGCTTAGGGCTCACAGATACGCAGTATTTT,CASSLGLTDTQYF
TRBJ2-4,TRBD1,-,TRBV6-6,TGTGCCAGCACCGGGGACAGGCTTCAGTACTTC,CASTGDRLQYF
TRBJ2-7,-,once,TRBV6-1,TGTGCCAGCAGTGCCCTCTCCGGGACACCCTCCTACGAGCAGTACTTC,CASSALSGTPSYEQYF
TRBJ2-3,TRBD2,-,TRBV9,TGTGCCAGCAGCGCCCTCCTAGCGGGGGCCACAGATACGCAGTATTTT,CASSALLAGATDTQYF
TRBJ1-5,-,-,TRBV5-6,TGTGCCAGCAGCTCGGACAGCAGCAATCAGCCCCAGCATTTT,CASSSDSSNQPQHF
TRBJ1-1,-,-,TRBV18,TGTGCCAGCTCAAAAACCTCAGGGAGGAACACTGAAGCTTTCTTT,CASSKTSGRNTEAFF
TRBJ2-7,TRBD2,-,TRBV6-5,TGTGCCAGCAGGCCCCCGACTAGCGGAGTATACGAGCAGTACTTC,CASRPPTSGVYEQYF
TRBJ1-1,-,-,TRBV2,TGTGCCAGCAGTTGGACCGGGACCGCGAACACTGAAGCTTTCTTT,CASSWTGTANTEAFF
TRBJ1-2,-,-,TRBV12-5,TGTGCTAGTGGTTTGGGGACAGTTCCTAGGGGCTACACCTTC,CASGLGTVPRGYTF
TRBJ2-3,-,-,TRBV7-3,TGTGCCAGCAGCTTAATGCGGGGTTCAGATACGCAGTATTTT,CASSLMRGSDTQYF
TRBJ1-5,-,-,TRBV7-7,TGTGCTAGCAGCTTGGGGGCCACAGACAATCAGCCCCAGCATTTT,CASSLGATDNQPQHF
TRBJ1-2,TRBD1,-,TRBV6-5,TGTGCCAGCAGTCTTGCAGCCACAGGGGGCTATGGCTACACCTTC,CASSLAATGGYGYTF
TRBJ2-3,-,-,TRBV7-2,TGTGCCAGCAGCTTGCAGGGGGGCACCACAGATACGCAGTATTTT,CASSLQGGTTDTQYF
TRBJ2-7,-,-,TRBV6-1,TGTGCCAGCAGTAGATCCGGGGTCCCCTACGAGCAGTACTTC,CASSRSGVPYEQYF
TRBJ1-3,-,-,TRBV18,TGTGCCAGCTCACCATCGGACAGCACCCGGTATTTT,CASSPSDSTRYF
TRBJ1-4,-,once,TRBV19,TGTGCCAGTAGCCGACAGGCGCTTAATGAAAAACTGTTTTTT,CASSRQALNEKLFF
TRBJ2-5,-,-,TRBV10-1,TGCGCCAGCAGCCCCGACGGGGAGACCCAGTACTTC,CASSPDGETQYF
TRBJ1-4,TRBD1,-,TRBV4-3,TGCGCCAGCAGCCGCAGGGGGACAGGGGGTGAAAAACTGTTTTTT,CASSRRGTGGEKLFF
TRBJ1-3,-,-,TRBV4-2,TGTGCCAGCAGCCAAGACGCGGGGTCTGGAAACACCATATATTTT,CASSQDAGSGNTIYF
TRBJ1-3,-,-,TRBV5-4,TGTGCCAGCAGCTTACAGGGAGGACAAGGAAACACCATATATTTT,CASSLQGGQGNTIYF
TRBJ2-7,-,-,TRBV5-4,TGTGCCAGCAGCCGCGGGGTGGTCGACGAGCAGTACTTC,CASSRGVVDEQYF
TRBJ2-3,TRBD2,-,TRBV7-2,TGTGCCAGCAGCTCACGGGATAGGCTAGCGGGGGGAAGCACAGATACGCAGTATTTT,CASSSRDRLAGGSTDTQYF